This is a list of T cell receptor beta chains from one sample in a study of shared clonotypes between healthy human individuals. The repertoire was sequenced with immunoSEQ multiplex PCR; TCRdb's copy has only in-frame clones and lacks some. The data contain about 2,500,000 clones, more than 80% of them singletons. Sequenced: naive CD4+ T cells sorted from blood. Receptors were obtained from a young man in good health. Both conserved end residues are part of each CDR3. A D gene is named only where the DNA matches it firmly. Clone size, where shown, is once, few, many, or a class for clones that have expanded.

V gene	J gene	clone size	D gene	CDR3 DNA	CDR3 protein
TRBV7-2	TRBJ1-5	-	TRBD1	TGTGCCAGCAGCCTGTTGGCGACAGGGGATCAGCCCCAGCATTTT	CASSLLATGDQPQHF
TRBV5-1	TRBJ2-2	-	-	TGCGCCAGCAGCTTGGATACGGGGACGGTGGCCGGGGAGCTGTTTTTT	CASSLDTGTVAGELFF
TRBV30	TRBJ2-1	-	-	TGTGCCTGGAGTGACAGAAATGAGCAGTTCTTC	CAWSDRNEQFF
TRBV27	TRBJ1-1	-	TRBD1	TGTGCCAGCAGCTTCGACAGGGTTGGGACTGAAGCTTTCTTT	CASSFDRVGTEAFF
TRBV28	TRBJ1-3	-	-	TGTGCCAGCAGTTTCGCCGGCTCTGGAAACACCATATATTTT	CASSFAGSGNTIYF
TRBV7-9	TRBJ2-7	once	TRBD2	TGTGCCAGCAGCTCGTGGGGGGGCTCCTACGAGCAGTACTTC	CASSSWGGSYEQYF
TRBV18	TRBJ2-1	-	TRBD2	TGTGCCAGCTCACAGACTAGCGGGAACGGTGAGCAGTTCTTC	CASSQTSGNGEQFF
TRBV6-4	TRBJ1-1	-	-	TGTGCCAGCAGTGCTACAGGTAGTTCCACTGAAGCTTTCTTT	CASSATGSSTEAFF
TRBV5-1	TRBJ2-3	-	TRBD2	TGCGCCAGCAGCTTGTTCGCGGGAGGGCCGAGCACAGATACGCAGTATTTT	CASSLFAGGPSTDTQYF
TRBV7-6	TRBJ2-3	-	-	TGTGCCAGCAGCACCGGGCCACGTAGTGATACGCAGTATTTT	CASSTGPRSDTQYF
TRBV6-6	TRBJ1-2	-	TRBD1	TGTGCCATAGGGCGGGACAGGGGGACGGGAGGCTACACCTTC	CAIGRDRGTGGYTF
TRBV10-1	TRBJ2-3	-	TRBD1	TGCGCCAGCAGTGAGTCGAGAAAGACAGGGAAGGCAGATACGCAGTATTTT	CASSESRKTGKADTQYF
TRBV7-7	TRBJ2-7	-	-	TGTGCTAGCAGCTTAAACCCCGGCGGCTACGAGCAGTACTTC	CASSLNPGGYEQYF
TRBV6-6	TRBJ2-7	-	TRBD2	TGTGCCAGCAGTTACATTTCTCTAGCGGGAAGCGAGCAGTACTTC	CASSYISLAGSEQYF
TRBV2	TRBJ2-2	-	TRBD2	TGTGCCAGCACAGGTAGCGGGAGGGCGGATACCGGGGAGCTGTTTTTT	CASTGSGRADTGELFF
TRBV7-9	TRBJ1-5	-	-	TGTGCCAGCAGCGGGGGCTCCTGGTCGCCCCAGCATTTT	CASSGGSWSPQHF
TRBV18	TRBJ1-4	-	TRBD1	TGTGCCAGCTCACCACTCTCCGGGACAGGGGATGAAAAACTGTTTTTT	CASSPLSGTGDEKLFF
TRBV6-5	TRBJ1-1	few	-	TGTGCCAGTGGGGTTTACGGCACTGAAGCTTTCTTT	CASGVYGTEAFF
TRBV9	TRBJ2-4	-	-	TGTGCCAGCAGCGTAAACCCGGGAAAAAACATTCAGTACTTC	CASSVNPGKNIQYF
TRBV25-1	TRBJ1-2	-	-	TGTGCCAGCAGTGAGGCGGGACGGATCTATGGCTACACCTTC	CASSEAGRIYGYTF
TRBV13	TRBJ2-7	-	TRBD2	TGTGCCAGCAGCTTAGAGGGCGGGAGGGGGTCCTACGAGCAGTACTTC	CASSLEGGRGSYEQYF
TRBV7-9	TRBJ1-2	few	TRBD1	TGTGCCAGCAGCTTCAGGGGGCCGGATGGCTACACCTTC	CASSFRGPDGYTF
TRBV11-2	TRBJ2-5	-	TRBD1	TGTGCCAGCAGCTTAGTAGGGGGCTCAGAGACCCAGTACTTC	CASSLVGGSETQYF
TRBV4-1	TRBJ2-2	-	TRBD1	TGCGCCAGCGAGAGGGACAGGGGGCAGAACACCGGGGAGCTGTTTTTT	CASERDRGQNTGELFF
TRBV29-1	TRBJ2-1	-	TRBD1	TGCAGCGTTACGGGACCCGGGACAGGGTTTGGCTACAATGAGCAGTTCTTC	CSVTGPGTGFGYNEQFF
TRBV28	TRBJ1-6	-	-	TGTGCCAGCAATACAGGGTATTCACCCCTCCACTTT	CASNTGYSPLHF
TRBV5-4	TRBJ2-2	-	-	TGTGCCAGCAGCTTGTCGAGGTGGTCCGGGAGTCAGACCGGGGAGCTGTTTTTT	CASSLSRWSGSQTGELFF
TRBV2	TRBJ2-3	-	-	TGTGCCAGCAGTGAGGAAGGGGCTAGCACAGATACGCAGTATTTT	CASSEEGASTDTQYF
TRBV28	TRBJ2-4	-	TRBD1	TGTGCCAGCAGTTATGGGACAGGGCTTAAAAACATTCAGTACTTC	CASSYGTGLKNIQYF
TRBV5-1	TRBJ1-2	-	TRBD1	TGCGCCAGCAGCTTGGGACAGGGGGCGGTCTATGGCTACACCTTC	CASSLGQGAVYGYTF
TRBV29-1	TRBJ1-1	few	-	TGCAGCGGGCACCGGGCCCAGTCTGAAGCTTTCTTT	CSGHRAQSEAFF
TRBV10-3	TRBJ2-3	-	TRBD2	TGTGCCATCAGTCAAGGACTAGCCCCCACAGATACGCAGTATTTT	CAISQGLAPTDTQYF
TRBV5-1	TRBJ1-4	-	-	TGCGCCAGCAGCTTGGCCTATAATGAAAAACTGTTTTTT	CASSLAYNEKLFF
TRBV7-2	TRBJ1-1	-	-	TGTGCCAGCAGCTTAGTTTCAAGGAACACTGAAGCTTTCTTT	CASSLVSRNTEAFF
TRBV9	TRBJ2-6	-	-	TGTGCCAGCAGCGTGAAGGGATCCGGGGCCAACGTCCTGACTTTC	CASSVKGSGANVLTF
TRBV6-6	TRBJ1-3	-	-	TGTGCCAGCAGTTACGGGGGGGTGGATGGAAACACCATATATTTT	CASSYGGVDGNTIYF
TRBV4-1	TRBJ1-2	-	TRBD1	TGCGCCAGCAGCCAGACGACAGGGCGAGTTCATGGCTACACCTTC	CASSQTTGRVHGYTF